The sample holds one count of the clone carrying this T cell receptor (beta chain). Treatment reported: some 20 received Ad26.COV2.S at low or high dose, single or two shots; about 5 received placebo; per-sample allocation not given. Following the first vaccine or placebo injection, samples were taken on day 63. The data originate from a study of Ad26.COV2.S vaccination and SARS-CoV-2 variants. Unmatched junction bases numbered 4, after V lost 5 bases and J lost 0 bases. Germline V gene sequence: CDR1 SGHRS, CDR2 YFSETQ. The CDR3 is 14 residues long. Data came from immunoSEQ multiplex PCR; TCRdb stores just in-frame clones and leaves some out. The top ten hold 12% of the sample, which has 430,000 or so clones, 80% to 95% seen once.

Sequencing was performed on peripheral blood, taken in a trial of Ad26.COV2.S vaccine versus placebo. The rearrangement uses TRBV5-1 and TRBJ2-5; 7 bases agree with TRBD1. The receptor was derived from a person aged 18-60 years who received the Ad26.COV2.S COVID-19 vaccine or a placebo. CDR3 bases: TGCGCCAGCAGGGTGGGACAGTACCAAGAGACCCAGTACTTC. It yields the protein CASRVGQYQETQYF. Variable domain in full (rest from reference TRBV5-1 and TRBJ2-5): KAGVTQTPRYLIKTRGQQVTLSCSPISGHRSVSWYQQTPGQGLQFLFEYFSETQRNKGNFPGRFSGRQFSNSRSEMNVSTLELGDSALYLCASRVGQYQETQYFGPGTRLLVL.